Below are 23 T cell receptor beta chains sequenced from a single sample in a study of patients and donors after allogeneic stem cell transplantation. TCRdb reprocessed the RT-PCR reads with MiXCR, giving one entry per CDR3 protein. In the table there are about 410,000 distinct CDR3 sequences, more than 15% of which are singletons. The sequenced material came from blood, either unsorted or a sorted T cell fraction (not recorded which). These receptor sequences come from a human donor who was either an allogeneic HSCT recipient or a stem cell or donor lymphocyte infusion donor (not recorded which). It is not recorded whose cells these are; they may come from a transplant donor.

This clonotype has only a few counts. The genes are TRBV20-1 and TRBJ1-5, with D unresolved. The CDR3 sequence is 14 residues long. The V end lost 3 bases, the J end lost 6 bases, and 15 bases lay between the germline ends. CDR1 is DFQATT, CDR2 SNEGSKA, per germline (reference sequence). The CDR3 DNA reads TGCAGTGCTAGCCTGGTGGGTTATGCTCAGCCCCAGCATTTT. It yields the protein CSASLVGYAQPQHF.

V usage is TRBV12-5 and J usage is TRBJ2-1; D tentatively fits TRBD1 or TRBD2 (5 bases each). CDR3 length: 16 amino acids. The germline gives CDR1 LGHNT, CDR2 FRNRAP. V was cut by 1 base and J by 5 bases, with 15 bases left in between. CDR3 in amino acids: CASGLATGTGNNEQFF. Written as DNA, the CDR3 is TGTGCTAGTGGTTTGGCAACCGGGACGGGGAACAATGAGCAGTTCTTC.

There are a few counts of this clonotype. The V call is TRBV12-3 or TRBV12-4, the J call TRBJ1-3; D not certain. V gave up 7 bases and J gave up 0 bases, with 10 bases separating them. CDR3 length equals 14 residues. CDR3 sequence (DNA): TGTGCCAGCAAGACATCAGGCTCTGGAAACACCATATATTTT. It yields the protein CASKTSGSGNTIYF.

This chain uses TRBV5-1 with TRBJ2-1; 15 bases are shared with TRBD2. Germline-derived CDR1 and CDR2 are SGHRS and YFSETQ. V was clipped by 5 bases and J by 5 bases; unmatched bases: 8. The CDR3 runs to 17 residues. CDR3 protein: CASSPGLAGGANNEQFF. The DNA of the CDR3 is TGCGCCAGCAGTCCGGGACTAGCGGGAGGAGCAAACAATGAGCAGTTCTTC.

A few counts support this clonotype. The chain couples TRBV27 to TRBJ2-6; D is undetermined. V was clipped by 7 bases and J by 2 bases, with 21 bases between them. The CDR3 totals 18 residues. Germline values: CDR1 MNHEY, CDR2 SMNVEV (reference sequence). The CDR3 spells CASTLGWVDSAGANVLTF. CDR3 coding DNA: TGTGCCAGCACCCTAGGTTGGGTAGACTCGGCTGGGGCCAACGTCCTGACTTTC.

This clonotype was recorded a few times. The chain links TRBV4-1 to TRBJ1-6, with D tentatively TRBD1 (5 bases). V lost 4 bases, J lost 7 bases, and 14 bases lay in between. The CDR3 runs 15 residues. The germline CDR1 and CDR2 sequences are MGHRA and YSYEKL. In DNA form, the CDR3 reads TGCGCCAGCAGCCTCATGGGGTGGGGGAATTCACCCCTCCACTTT. Its translation is CASSLMGWGNSPLHF.

This clonotype was seen only a few times. The chain uses TRBV20-1 and TRBJ2-7, with TRBD2 matching 9 bases. The CDR3 has 14 residues. Germline-derived CDR1 and CDR2 are DFQATT and SNEGSKA (reference sequence). Unmatched junction bases numbered 9, after V lost 6 bases and J lost 3 bases. CDR3 in amino acids: CSARGLAGFYEQYF. CDR3 DNA sequence: TGCAGTGCCCGGGGCCTAGCGGGATTCTACGAGCAGTACTTC.

V usage is TRBV25-1 and J usage is TRBJ1-4; TRBD1 matches at 10 bases. The CDR3 contains 13 residues. Germline CDR1 and CDR2: MGHDK and SYGVNS. V dropped 9 bases and J dropped 10; count of bases not matched to a gene: 8. CDR3 sequence: CASKDRGVGKLFF. DNA for the CDR3: TGTGCCAGTAAGGACAGGGGGGTCGGAAAACTGTTTTTT.

This clonotype was seen a few times. The rearrangement uses TRBV7-8 and TRBJ2-3, with 7 bases that match TRBD1. The CDR3 has 16 amino acids. The J segment lost 0 bases and the V segment lost 3 bases, leaving 6 bases of the junction unmatched. Germline V gives CDR1 SGHVS, CDR2 FQNEAQ. CDR3 nucleotides: TGTGCCAGCAGCTTCTTGAGGGGGCGAAGCACAGATACGCAGTATTTT. This gives the protein CASSFLRGRSTDTQYF.

This clonotype occurred a few times. The chain links TRBV5-1 to TRBJ2-7; 8 bases are shared with TRBD2. V trimming: 6 bases; J trimming: 6 bases; junction bases outside the gene matches: 8. Germline CDR1 reads SGHRS; CDR2 reads YFSETQ. The CDR3 totals 13 residues. The CDR3 region is CASTTSRGGEQYF. The CDR3 DNA reads TGCGCCAGCACCACCAGCCGGGGGGGCGAGCAGTACTTC.

The sample holds a few counts of this clonotype. The chain carries TRBV27 and TRBJ1-1; D is undetermined. CDR3 length: 15 amino acids. Germline CDR1 MNHEY, CDR2 SMNVEV (reference sequence). V lost 3 bases to trimming and J lost 3 bases, with 14 bases between them. CDR3 in DNA: TGTGCCAGCAGTTTCCAGCATCTCGGGGACACTGAAGCTTTCTTT. Protein sequence: CASSFQHLGDTEAFF.

This clonotype was seen a few times. The rearrangement uses TRBV27 and TRBJ2-7, with 9 bases that match TRBD1. With V trimmed by 6 bases and J by 6 bases, 6 bases remained unmatched. The length of the CDR3 is 13 residues. The germline V gene encodes CDR1 MNHEY and CDR2 SMNVEV (reference sequence). CDR3 nucleotide sequence: TGTGCCAGCAGCGCCGGGACAGGGACCGAGCAGTACTTC. This gives the protein CASSAGTGTEQYF.

This clonotype was counted a few times. The gene calls are TRBV6-2 or TRBV6-3 and TRBJ2-5; 10 positions match TRBD2. The germline CDR1 and CDR2 sequences are MNHEY and SVGEGT. V trimming: 6 bases; J trimming: 5 bases; junction bases outside the gene matches: 12. This CDR3 spans 16 amino acids. CDR3 in amino acids: CASSLTSGYSEETQYF. CDR3 coding DNA: TGTGCCAGCAGCTTGACTAGCGGGTACTCGGAGGAGACCCAGTACTTC.

V and J are TRBV15 and TRBJ1-4; D might be TRBD1 (5 bases). CDR1 and CDR2 (germline): LNHNV, YYDKDF (reference sequence). The germline V and J ends were trimmed by 5 bases and 8 bases, with 18 bases remaining between them. This CDR3 comprises 15 residues. The CDR3 protein is CATSEGTLQEEKLFF. The CDR3 DNA is TGTGCCACCAGCGAAGGGACCCTCCAGGAGGAAAAACTGTTTTTT.

The genes are TRBV5-1 and TRBJ1-2, with unresolved D. Germline CDR1 SGHRS, CDR2 YFSETQ. CDR3 size: 13 residues. Trimming cost V 7 bases and J 8 bases, with 18 bases left between them. The CDR3 here is CASLTPDGRGYTF. CDR3 nucleotide sequence: TGCGCCAGCCTGACGCCGGACGGCAGGGGCTACACCTTC.

This clonotype was recorded once. The chain employs TRBV9 and TRBJ2-7; 8 bases align to TRBD1. Looked up from germline, CDR1 is SGDLS and CDR2 is YYNGEE. Losses at the gene ends were 4 bases for V and 6 bases for J; bases not matched to a gene: 6. This CDR3 has 13 amino acids. The CDR3 loop reads CASSLQTGAEQYF. CDR3 sequence (DNA): TGTGCCAGCAGCCTCCAGACAGGGGCCGAGCAGTACTTC.

For this clonotype: The junction and the germline gene differ at one end; a read error may be behind it. The chain uses TRBV12-3 or TRBV12-4 and TRBJ1-2; D is unclear. The CDR3 loop spans 14 amino acids. CDR3 region: CASSFMGIDGLYSF. CDR3 coding DNA: TGTGCCAGCAGTTTTATGGGGATCGACGGTCTATACTCCTTC.

This chain links TRBV11-3 with TRBJ1-1, with D unresolved. V lost 5 bases, J lost 1 base, and 8 bases lay in between. The germline gives CDR1 SGHNT, CDR2 YENEEA. This CDR3 contains 13 residues. The CDR3 sequence: CASSEDGNTEAFF. The CDR3 DNA reads as TGTGCCAGCAGCGAGGACGGGAACACTGAAGCTTTCTTT.

The rearrangement links TRBV9 to TRBJ2-3; 8 nucleotides match TRBD2. With V trimmed by 4 bases and J by 4 bases, 11 bases remained unmatched. The CDR3 totals 16 residues. CDR1 is SGDLS, CDR2 YYNGEE, per germline. In DNA, the CDR3 is TGTGCCAGCAGCCCCCAGATGCGGGGGGCCCCAGATACGCAGTATTTT. Translation gives CASSPQMRGAPDTQYF.

This clonotype was counted many times. The CDR3 nucleotides read TGCGCCAGCAGCAACCAGCCGAACACCGGGGAGCTGTTTTTT. Translating gives CASSNQPNTGELFF. The genes are TRBV5-1 and TRBJ2-2; D is undetermined. This CDR3 spans 14 amino acids. The V gene's germline CDR1 is SGHRS and CDR2 YFSETQ. V shed 4 bases and J shed 0 bases, with 7 bases lying between them. The full variable domain, its missing parts supplied by reference TRBV5-1 and TRBJ2-2, is KAGVTQTPRYLIKTRGQQVTLSCSPISGHRSVSWYQQTPGQGLQFLFEYFSETQRNKGNFPGRFSGRQFSNSRSEMNVSTLELGDSALYLCASSNQPNTGELFFGEGSRLTVL.

This clonotype was detected only a few times. The V gene is TRBV7-8, the J gene TRBJ2-2; 8 nucleotides match TRBD2. Germline assignment: CDR1 SGHVS and CDR2 FQNEAQ. Trimming cost V 3 bases and J 5 bases; bases outside gene matches: 5. The CDR3 is 15 amino acids. The CDR3 sequence is CASSFGRAGTGELFF. The DNA for the CDR3 is TGTGCCAGCAGCTTCGGGAGGGCTGGAACCGGGGAGCTGTTTTTT.

The chain combines TRBV18 with TRBJ2-5; TRBD1 aligns across 10 bases. The germline V gene encodes CDR1 KGHSH and CDR2 LQKENI. J lost 2 bases, V lost 6 bases, and 6 bases had no gene match. There are 15 residues in the CDR3. The CDR3 DNA reads as TGTGCCAGCTCTCCGGACAGGGGGTTACAAGAGACCCAGTACTTC. It yields the protein CASSPDRGLQETQYF.

The J gene is TRBJ1-6, the V gene TRBV4-1, with 10 bases matching TRBD1. CDR1 is MGHRA and CDR2 is YSYEKL in the germline V gene. This CDR3 is 16 amino acids long. V shed 7 bases and J 8 bases; nucleotides not matched to a gene: 11. The DNA for the CDR3 is TGCGCCAGCACCTCTCAGTCAGGGACAGGGGATTCACCCCTCCACTTT. It codes for CASTSQSGTGDSPLHF.